This is a list of T cell receptor beta chains from one sample in a study of CD8+CD57+ T cells in acquired aplastic anemia. From the reads, TCRdb called clonotypes with MiXCR, one entry per CDR3 protein. The sample yields tens of thousands of distinct CDR3 sequences, 50% to 55% seen once. The sample was sorted CD4+, CD8+, or CD8+CD57+ T cells (not recorded which) from PBMCs. The source is a human donor in good health, serving as a control. Both conserved end residues are part of each CDR3. The D gene is left open where the match is weak. The size entry is marked missing in some rows and otherwise reads once, few, many or a size class.

J: TRBJ1-2; length: 11; size: .; D: .; V: TRBV29-1; CDR3: CSVDGSYGYTF; DNA: TGCAGCGTTGATGGGTCTTATGGCTACACCTTC
J: TRBJ2-1; length: 15; size: many; D: .; V: TRBV7-8; CDR3: CASSLRRELAGEQFF; DNA: TGTGCCAGCAGCCTACGTAGGGAATTGGCGGGTGAGCAGTTCTTC
J: TRBJ2-5; length: 9; size: .; D: .; V: TRBV7-9; CDR3: CASSKPQYF; DNA: TGTGCCAGTTCAAAGCCCCAGTACTTC
J: TRBJ1-6; length: 13; size: .; D: .; V: TRBV9; CDR3: CASGVATAQPPHF; DNA: TGTGCCAGCGGCGTAGCTACAGCCCAACCCCCCCACTTT
J: TRBJ2-7; length: 13; size: many; D: .; V: TRBV4-1; CDR3: CASSQGGRGEQYF; DNA: TGCGCCAGCAGCCAAGGGGGAAGGGGGGAGCAGTACTTC
J: TRBJ2-5; length: 15; size: many; D: .; V: TRBV27; CDR3: CASSLSSGHQETQYF; DNA: TGTGCCAGCAGTTTATCAAGCGGGCACCAAGAGACCCAGTACTTC
J: TRBJ1-6; length: 13; size: medium-sized; D: .; V: TRBV2; CDR3: CASSDGTGSPLHF; DNA: TGTGCCAGCAGTGACGGAACCGGATCACCCCTCCACTTT
J: TRBJ2-1; length: 15; size: many; D: .; V: TRBV12-3/TRBV12-4; CDR3: CASSFSGDSYNEQFF; DNA: TGTGCCAGCAGCTTTTCAGGGGATTCCTACAATGAGCAGTTCTTC
J: TRBJ2-7; length: 11; size: many; D: .; V: TRBV30; CDR3: CAWAEGREQYF; DNA: TGTGCCTGGGCGGAGGGGAGGGAGCAGTACTTC
J: TRBJ2-3; length: 11; size: .; D: .; V: TRBV10-2; CDR3: CASSEGDTQYF; DNA: TGCGCCAGCAGTGAGGGGGATACGCAGTATTTT
J: TRBJ2-5; length: 18; size: many; D: TRBD2; V: TRBV5-4; CDR3: CASSTRQTGLAGGETQYF; DNA: TGTGCCAGCAGCACCCGCCAAACCGGACTAGCGGGAGGAGAGACCCAGTACTTC
J: TRBJ1-2; length: 11; size: medium-sized; D: .; V: TRBV9; CDR3: CASSTLKGYTF; DNA: TGTGCCAGCAGCACACTTAAAGGCTACACCTTC
J: TRBJ2-5; length: 13; size: .; D: .; V: TRBV6-1; CDR3: CAWATQNYGTQYF; DNA: TGTGCCTGGGCGACTCAAAACTACGGGACCCAGTACTTC
J: TRBJ1-5; length: 14; size: once; D: .; V: TRBV2; CDR3: CASNVAGSLSYEHF; DNA: TGTGCCAGCAACGTGGCAGGGAGCCTCTCCTACGAGCATTTT
J: TRBJ1-2; length: 11; size: .; D: TRBD1; V: TRBV29-1; CDR3: CSAGQGPGVTF; DNA: TGCAGCGCCGGACAGGGACCGGGTGTCACCTTC
J: TRBJ1-1; length: 14; size: .; D: TRBD1; V: TRBV10-2; CDR3: CASSVSGGMTEAFF; DNA: TGCGCCAGCAGTGTCTCAGGGGGCATGACTGAAGCTTTCTTT
J: TRBJ2-7; length: 16; size: .; D: TRBD1; V: TRBV7-6; CDR3: CASSTHTGGASYEQYF; DNA: TGTGCCAGCAGCACCCATACAGGGGGTGCCAGCTACGAGCAGTACTTC
J: TRBJ2-3; length: 10; size: .; D: .; V: TRBV20-1; CDR3: CSARGNTQYF; DNA: TGCAGTGCTAGGGGAAATACGCAGTATTTT
J: TRBJ2-7; length: 12; size: .; D: TRBD1; V: TRBV20-1; CDR3: CSANRDSDSQYF; DNA: TGCAGTGCGAACCGGGACAGCGATTCGCAGTACTTC
J: TRBJ2-1; length: 17; size: .; D: .; V: TRBV2; CDR3: CASSDDRAAGTGDEQFF; DNA: TGTGCCAGCAGTGATGACAGGGCGGCGGGAACCGGGGATGAGCAGTTCTTC
J: TRBJ2-7; length: 15; size: .; D: .; V: TRBV15; CDR3: CATSRDFGSTYEQYF; DNA: TGTGCCACCAGCAGAGATTTTGGGTCGACCTACGAGCAGTACTTC
J: TRBJ1-6; length: 12; size: .; D: TRBD1; V: TRBV19; CDR3: CASSTQGGRLHF; DNA: TGTGCCAGTAGTACTCAGGGGGGACGCCTCCACTTT
J: TRBJ2-5; length: 16; size: few; D: TRBD2; V: TRBV5-1; CDR3: CASSPGRGGFQETQYF; DNA: TGCGCCAGCAGCCCAGGACGGGGGGGGTTTCAAGAGACCCAGTACTTC
J: TRBJ2-5; length: 16; size: many; D: .; V: TRBV6-1; CDR3: CASSELMEGIQETQYF; DNA: TGTGCCAGCAGTGAATTAATGGAGGGTATCCAAGAGACCCAGTACTTC
J: TRBJ2-7; length: 15; size: .; D: .; V: TRBV10-1; CDR3: CASSEYPGTSYEQYF; DNA: TGCGCCAGCAGTGAGTACCCGGGTACTTCCTACGAGCAGTACTTC
J: TRBJ2-7; length: 13; size: once; D: .; V: TRBV24-1; CDR3: CATSDPDRGEQYF; DNA: TGTGCCACCAGTGATCCTGATCGGGGCGAGCAGTACTTC
J: TRBJ1-1; length: 13; size: few; D: TRBD1; V: TRBV30; CDR3: CAWSRQGWTEAFF; DNA: TGTGCCTGGAGTCGACAGGGTTGGACTGAAGCTTTCTTT
J: TRBJ2-7; length: 14; size: .; D: .; V: TRBV7-3; CDR3: CASNPSQGIGEQYF; DNA: TGTGCCAGCAACCCGAGCCAGGGAATTGGAGAGCAGTACTTC
J: TRBJ2-3; length: 12; size: .; D: .; V: TRBV10-2; CDR3: CASSDTRDTQYF; DNA: TGCGCCAGCAGTGATACGAGGGATACGCAGTATTTT
J: TRBJ2-1; length: 16; size: .; D: TRBD2; V: TRBV9; CDR3: CASSVESSGGHNEQFF; DNA: TGTGCCAGCAGCGTAGAGTCTAGCGGGGGGCACAATGAGCAGTTCTTC
J: TRBJ2-7; length: 14; size: .; D: .; V: TRBV7-9; CDR3: CASSSLYRVYEQYF; DNA: TGTGCCAGCAGCTCACTTTACAGGGTCTACGAGCAGTACTTC
J: TRBJ1-1; length: 13; size: medium-sized; D: .; V: TRBV29-1; CDR3: CSGLEAENTEAFF; DNA: TGCAGCGGCCTGGAGGCAGAGAACACTGAAGCTTTCTTT
J: TRBJ2-7; length: 14; size: once; D: TRBD1; V: TRBV7-8; CDR3: CASSLGTGLDEQYF; DNA: TGTGCCAGCAGCTTGGGGACAGGGCTGGACGAACAGTACTTC
J: TRBJ2-5; length: 15; size: medium-sized; D: TRBD2; V: TRBV15; CDR3: CATRGTSGHQETQYF; DNA: TGTGCCACCAGGGGGACTAGCGGGCACCAAGAGACCCAGTACTTC
J: TRBJ2-3; length: 17; size: many; D: TRBD1; V: TRBV4-1; CDR3: CASSRSDRDRGFDTQYF; DNA: TGCGCCAGCAGCCGATCCGACCGGGACAGGGGCTTTGATACGCAGTATTTT
J: TRBJ1-1; length: 12; size: .; D: TRBD1; V: TRBV29-1; CDR3: CSVQGQYTEAFF; DNA: TGCAGCGTGCAGGGACAGTACACTGAAGCTTTCTTT
J: TRBJ2-7; length: 13; size: few; D: TRBD1; V: TRBV19; CDR3: CASSMGQGNEQYF; DNA: TGTGCCAGTAGTATGGGACAGGGGAACGAGCAGTACTTC
J: TRBJ2-2; length: 15; size: .; D: TRBD2; V: TRBV5-1; CDR3: CASSSGLDNTGELFF; DNA: TGCGCCAGCAGCTCGGGACTAGATAACACCGGGGAGCTGTTTTTT
J: TRBJ1-1; length: 15; size: many; D: .; V: TRBV4-1; CDR3: CASSQGSFVNTEAFF; DNA: TGCGCCAGCAGCCAAGGATCCTTCGTGAACACTGAAGCTTTCTTT
J: TRBJ2-7; length: 16; size: many; D: TRBD1; V: TRBV3-1; CDR3: CASSQDGAGGLYEQYF; DNA: TGTGCCAGCAGCCAAGATGGAGCAGGGGGTCTCTACGAGCAGTACTTC
J: TRBJ2-2; length: 16; size: .; D: TRBD1; V: TRBV10-3; CDR3: CAISDWDSQNTGELFF; DNA: TGCGCCATCAGTGACTGGGACAGCCAGAACACCGGGGAGCTGTTTTTT
J: TRBJ1-2; length: 13; size: many; D: .; V: TRBV20-1; CDR3: CSASVDRRGGYTF; DNA: TGCAGTGCCAGCGTCGACAGGAGAGGTGGCTACACCTTC
J: TRBJ2-1; length: 15; size: .; D: TRBD1; V: TRBV3-1; CDR3: CASSQERDRVDEQFF; DNA: TGTGCCAGCAGCCAAGAGCGGGACAGGGTGGATGAGCAGTTCTTC
J: TRBJ1-1; length: 15; size: .; D: .; V: TRBV15; CDR3: CATSSIKAENTEAFF; DNA: TGTGCCACCAGCAGTATAAAGGCAGAAAACACCGAAGCTTTCTTT
J: TRBJ1-2; length: 11; size: .; D: .; V: TRBV10-3; CDR3: CAITSDYGYTF; DNA: TGTGCCATCACCAGTGACTATGGCTACACCTTC
J: TRBJ1-4; length: 17; size: many; D: .; V: TRBV4-1; CDR3: CASSHPRDTEGYEKLFF; DNA: TGCGCCAGCAGCCACCCCCGGGACACCGAGGGCTATGAAAAACTGTTTTTT
J: TRBJ1-1; length: 13; size: .; D: .; V: TRBV7-7; CDR3: CASSLLLLAEAFF; DNA: TGTGCTAGCAGCCTGCTACTTTTAGCTGAAGCTTTCTTT